The 19 T cell receptor beta chains below all came from one sample that was sequenced in a study of a mutant IDH1 vaccine in newly diagnosed glioma. Sequencing was performed with immunoSEQ multiplex PCR; in TCRdb, only in-frame clones are kept and a portion is missing. The data hold some 130,000 clones, with around three quarters observed a single time. These receptors are not linked to any known antigen. Time point in this sample: week 11, during vaccination. Mutant IDH1 20-mer peptide, at 300 ug, made up each vaccine dose, with topical imiquimod. Sequences were derived from PBMCs, sampled from a glioma patient whose treatment included an IDH1 peptide vaccine. These TCRs come from a man aged 35 to 55 with glioma.

The count of this clone is one. The rearrangement links TRBV28 to TRBJ2-7; maybe TRBD2 (5 bases). The CDR3 is made up of 15 amino acids. V lost 6 bases and J lost 6, with 21 bases in between. Germline CDR1 and CDR2: MDHEN and SYDVKM. DNA for the CDR3: TGTGCCAGCAGCCCCTTAGCGCTAGGGAGTCTCGAGCAGTACTTC. Amino acid sequence: CASSPLALGSLEQYF.

V and J are TRBV4-2 and TRBJ2-3, with TRBD2 identical over 16 bases. The CDR3 length is 16 residues. Germline values: CDR1 LGHNA, CDR2 YNFKEQ. The ends lost 8 bases at V and 3 bases at J; junction bases unmatched: 5. CDR3 region: CASGTSGGADTDTQYF. The CDR3 bases are TGTGCCAGCGGGACTAGCGGGGGGGCCGATACAGATACGCAGTATTTT.

The chain combines TRBV6-5 with TRBJ2-5, with 10 bases lining up with TRBD1. V lost 1 base, J lost 5 bases, and 4 bases stayed unmatched. The germline V gene has CDR1 MNHEY and CDR2 SVGAGI. The CDR3 runs to 15 residues. The CDR3 protein is CASSYYGTGEETQYF. CDR3 DNA: TGTGCCAGCAGTTACTACGGGACAGGGGAGGAGACCCAGTACTTC.

V and J are TRBV10-3 and TRBJ2-2, with 7 positions matching TRBD2. The junction had 1 base not matched to a gene; V was cut back by 0 bases and J by 0 bases. Germline V gene data show CDR1 as ENHRY and CDR2 as SYGVKD. CDR3 length: 16 residues. This CDR3 is CAISESGLANTGELFF. DNA of the CDR3: TGTGCCATCAGTGAGTCCGGACTAGCGAACACCGGGGAGCTGTTTTTT.

V and J are TRBV7-2 and TRBJ2-3; TRBD2 matches at 15 bases. V was pared by 4 bases and J by 5 bases, with 4 bases of the junction left unmatched. Germline CDR1 is SGHTA and CDR2 is FQGNSA. The CDR3 runs 16 residues. The CDR3 region is CASSYRTSGGGDTQYF. The DNA for the CDR3 is TGTGCCAGCAGCTACCGGACTAGCGGGGGGGGAGATACGCAGTATTTT.

V and J are TRBV5-1 and TRBJ1-1, with D hard to call. The CDR3 contains 17 residues. V dropped 0 bases and J dropped 0 bases, with 15 bases sitting between them. The germline CDR1 and CDR2 sequences are SGHRS and YFSETQ. Here the CDR3 DNA reads TGCGCCAGCAGCTTGGGTGGGCCCACCCTTTTGAACACTGAAGCTTTCTTT. It translates to CASSLGGPTLLNTEAFF.

V and J are TRBV5-1 and TRBJ2-7; the match to TRBD1 covers 8 bases. This CDR3 has 14 residues. The ends lost 0 bases at V and 5 bases at J; junction bases unmatched: 4. CDR1 SGHRS and CDR2 YFSETQ come from the germline V gene. The CDR3 is CASSLGQGFHEQYF. The CDR3 region has the DNA TGCGCCAGCAGCTTGGGACAGGGGTTCCACGAGCAGTACTTC.

The chain couples TRBV7-8 to TRBJ1-3, with TRBD1 matching 7 bases. J gave up 2 bases and V 1 base, and 8 bases lay outside the gene matches. The CDR3 runs to 17 residues. Looked up from germline, CDR1 is SGHVS and CDR2 is FQNEAQ. The CDR3 region is CASSLGVGGAAGNTIYF. The CDR3 region has the DNA TGTGCCAGCAGCTTAGGGGTAGGGGGCGCAGCTGGAAACACCATATATTTT.

The rearrangement links TRBV27 to TRBJ2-7, with D unresolved. CDR1 and CDR2 (germline): MNHEY, SMNVEV (reference sequence). Between the trimmed V and J ends, which lost 5 bases and 4 bases, there was a span of 18 bases. CDR3 length: 15 amino acids. The DNA for the CDR3 is TGTGCCAGCAGTCCATATTCCCCGGGTACATACGAGCAGTACTTC. Its translation: CASSPYSPGTYEQYF.

J is TRBJ1-5 and V is TRBV4-1; the D gene is possibly TRBD1 (6 bases). Trimming stripped 4 bases from V and 6 bases from J, with 19 bases between. CDR1 is MGHRA and CDR2 is YSYEKL in the germline V gene. CDR3 length equals 16 residues. CDR3 protein: CASSRIYQGNSQPQHF. The CDR3 nucleotides are TGCGCCAGCAGCCGGATCTACCAGGGGAATAGTCAGCCCCAGCATTTT.

The sample holds a few counts of this clone. This sequence joins TRBV10-3 and TRBJ1-2, with a weak D call TRBD1 (5 bases). Germline CDR1 is ENHRY and CDR2 is SYGVKD. CDR3 length: 11 amino acids. V lost 6 bases and J 10 bases, leaving 12 bases between the germline ends. CDR3 sequence: CAISQDRDYTF. Written as DNA, the CDR3 is TGTGCCATCAGCCAAGACAGAGACTACACCTTC.

The V and J genes are TRBV7-9 and TRBJ2-1, with 12 bases identical to TRBD2. Unmatched junction bases numbered 14, after V lost 8 bases and J lost 9 bases. The CDR3 extends over 16 amino acids. The germline V gene encodes CDR1 SEHNR and CDR2 FQNEAQ (reference sequence). CDR3 DNA sequence: TGTGCCAGCCTAGGCACCGGACTAGCGGGACTCGGTGAGCAGTTCTTC. Residues: CASLGTGLAGLGEQFF.

The CDR3, as DNA: TGTGCCAGCAGCCTAGGACAGCTCCCGAGCAATCAGCCCCAGCATTTT. Its protein product is CASSLGQLPSNQPQHF. This chain connects TRBV7-8 to TRBJ1-5; the D gene is possibly TRBD1 (6 bases). Per the germline V gene, CDR1 is SGHVS and CDR2 is FQNEAQ. Trimming cost V 5 bases and J 1 base, with 15 bases left between them. The CDR3 has 16 residues.

This chain uses TRBV6-6 with TRBJ2-7, with 8 positions matching TRBD1. Per the germline V gene, CDR1 is MNHNY and CDR2 is SVGAGI (reference sequence). V lost 8 bases, J lost 4 bases, and 10 bases stayed unmatched. This CDR3 has 14 amino acids. Written as DNA, the CDR3 is TGTGCCAGCTCGCCACGGGACAGGTCGTACGAGCAGTACTTC. Residues: CASSPRDRSYEQYF.

The J gene is TRBJ2-3, the V gene TRBV19; D remains ambiguous. Trimming shortened V by 8 bases and J by 6 bases, and 6 bases separated the two germline ends. Germline assignment: CDR1 LNHDA and CDR2 SQIVND (reference sequence). The CDR3 is 10 residues long. The CDR3 sequence: CASAKDTQYF. CDR3 sequence (DNA): TGTGCCAGTGCTAAGGATACGCAGTATTTT. Based on the CDR3 plus reference TRBV19 and TRBJ2-3, the full variable domain is DGGITQSPKYLFRKEGQNVTLSCEQNLNHDAMYWYRQDPGQGLRLIYYSQIVNDFQKGDIAEGYSVSREKKESFPLTVTSAQKNPTAFYLCASAKDTQYFGPGTRLTVL.

The chain recombines TRBV7-8 with TRBJ2-7; D not certain. In germline, CDR1 is SGHVS, CDR2 FQNEAQ. The ends were cut back, 5 bases at V and 2 bases at J, with 19 bases in the middle. This CDR3 is built from 16 residues. This CDR3 reads CASSPSSGLLTYEQYF. In nucleotides, the CDR3 is TGTGCCAGCAGCCCATCCTCGGGTTTGTTGACCTACGAGCAGTACTTC.

This sequence joins TRBV19 and TRBJ2-3; possibly TRBD1 or TRBD2 for D (5 bases each). The CDR3 covers 14 residues. V dropped 5 bases and J dropped 2 bases, with 11 bases sitting between them. The germline CDR1 and CDR2 sequences are LNHDA and SQIVND (reference sequence). CDR3 DNA: TGTGCCAGTAGTTGGGGGTCCTCCACAGATACGCAGTATTTT. The encoded protein is CASSWGSSTDTQYF.

The rearrangement links TRBV7-2 to TRBJ1-2, with D possibly TRBD1 on 6 matching bases. CDR1 is SGHTA and CDR2 is FQGNSA in the germline V gene. V was pared by 2 bases and J by 5 bases, with 9 bases between. This CDR3 comprises 13 residues. The CDR3 DNA is TGTGCCAGCAGCTTATTACAGGGATATGGCTACACCTTC. Its translation is CASSLLQGYGYTF.

This chain uses TRBV5-8 with TRBJ1-5, with D maybe TRBD1 (5 bases). The CDR3 covers 15 residues. CDR1 and CDR2 (germline): SGHTS, YDEGEE. Trimming pared 4 bases from V and 7 bases from J, leaving 18 bases between. Here the CDR3 reads CASSPRLRVRQPQHF. CDR3 nucleotides: TGTGCCAGCAGCCCTCGGCTCAGGGTACGGCAGCCCCAGCATTTT.